Sequencing of this T cell receptor (beta chain) was carried out in a study of T cells after yellow fever vaccination (dated by TCRdb to the late 2010s). Regarding the study in general: The SMART-Seq v4 Ultra Low Input RNA kit was used to prepare libraries from fractions with low cell numbers. Two healthy male donors, one aged 18 to 30 and one aged 30 to 40 years, made up the cohort. Bulk PBMC replicates and cell subsets were isolated from blood drawn at multiple timepoints before and after both primary and secondary immunization. To follow T-cell clones before and after primary and booster YFV17D yellow fever vaccination, bulk TCR alpha and beta repertoires were sequenced over time. General study outcomes and caveats: The secondary T-cell response was weaker than the primary response but faster, peaking on day 5 instead of day 15. Most clones expanded after primary vaccination (almost 97% of CD4 and 88% of CD8) were re-detected after the booster, suggesting that broad memory maintenance occurred. The study included only a couple of donors, which limits how far the findings can be generalized. Because abundant contaminating clonotypes from the bulk population could be contained in FACS-sorted repertoires, computational filtering was required. A small share of clonotypes occurred in both CD4 and CD8 compartments, likely arising from convergent recombination.

Only a few counts were recorded for this clonotype. Its antigen is still unknown. Per-base qualities were not stored, and no clone one base away is much larger. The CDR3 starts with the cysteine, ends with the phenylalanine, and has 13 residues. This entry keeps only the CDR3 DNA: 39 bases, framed from base 1. The V end loses 5 bases and the J end loses 2 bases, and a stretch of 8 bases separates them. CDR1 and CDR2 are read off the germline V gene as WSHSY and SAAADI. TCR cDNA was made using 5'RACE template switching, a step that added a universal primer site and unique molecular identifiers. cDNA synthesis was primed from both the TCR alpha and TCR beta constant segments. Library amplification involved two PCR steps, and the second step added sample barcodes and sequencing adapters. Sequencing of the libraries was done on either Illumina HiSeq 2500 (2x100 bp) or NovaSeq (2x150 bp). Per the source publication's procedure: Demultiplexing of reads and collapsing into UMI consensus sequences were performed with MIGEC, and V(D)J alignment was carried out with MiXCR. Using edgeR on replicate PBMC samples, clonotypes were called vaccine-responding if FDR was below 0.01 and the log2 fold change was above 5 up to day 15. Bulk clonotypes were assigned CD4 or CD8 identity according to which sequenced CD4 or CD8 repertoire held them at higher abundance. The raw public data were reprocessed by TCRdb itself: fastp quality trimming at Q25, MiXCR clonotype calling, in-frame beta chains only. Rows are combined by CDR3 protein, so each entry shows the most common genes and DNA. TCRdb's processing, not the authors' own work, is the source of the V and J calls. The sample includes 450,000 to 650,000 distinct CDR3 sequences, with around an eighth observed a single time. Over 13% of the sample lies in the top ten.

What the treatment or condition label conveys for this sample: live attenuated yellow fever vaccine strain. At every blood-draw timepoint, two biological replicates of bulk PBMCs were collected. PBMCs were isolated from peripheral blood using a standard Ficoll-Paque protocol. TriZol was used to extract RNA from bulk PBMCs, from CD4 and CD8 fractions, and from dextramer-positive and dextramer-negative fractions. The TCR originated in a man between 25 and 39 years old who received the YFV17D yellow fever vaccine. The input for sequencing was PBMCs, taken on the day of the yellow fever booster vaccination. Rearrangement joined TRBV10-2 to TRBJ2-3, with the D gene too uncertain to name. The DNA is TGCGCCAGCAGTCGGGCCACCACAGATACGCAGTATTTT. Its amino acids are CASSRATTDTQYF.